This T cell receptor (beta chain) was documented in a study of cytomegalovirus exposure and HLA in healthy donors. Study findings and constraints: Analysis performed later found 16,951 TCR beta sequences associated with HLA alleles at 0.05 false discovery rate. It was about 150 TCR beta chains that were listed as cytomegalovirus-associated. Differences between HLA loci emerged in a later analysis of TCR association rates, with DRB1 most and HLA-C fewest. The classifier reportedly diagnosed cytomegalovirus status with high sensitivity and specificity.

Vbeta (60) and Jbeta (13) primers were used in the PCR. This table comes from immunoSEQ multiplex PCR, and its TCRdb copy is limited to in-frame clones, with some not included. The data contain about 200,000 clones, about 80% of them singletons. The ends lost 7 bases at V and 7 bases at J; junction bases unmatched: 7. Germline V lookup: CDR1 LNHDA, CDR2 SQIVND (reference sequence). This CDR3 comprises 13 residues. Comment on this clone: Its antigen is still unknown.

The receptor comes from a man in his forties or fifties in good health and CMV-seronegative. The chain joins TRBV19 to TRBJ1-5; 7 bases match TRBD1. The source material was PBMCs. The chain's CDR3 is CASTLTGSQPQHF. CDR3 DNA sequence: TGTGCCAGTACCTTGACAGGGAGCCAGCCCCAGCATTTT.